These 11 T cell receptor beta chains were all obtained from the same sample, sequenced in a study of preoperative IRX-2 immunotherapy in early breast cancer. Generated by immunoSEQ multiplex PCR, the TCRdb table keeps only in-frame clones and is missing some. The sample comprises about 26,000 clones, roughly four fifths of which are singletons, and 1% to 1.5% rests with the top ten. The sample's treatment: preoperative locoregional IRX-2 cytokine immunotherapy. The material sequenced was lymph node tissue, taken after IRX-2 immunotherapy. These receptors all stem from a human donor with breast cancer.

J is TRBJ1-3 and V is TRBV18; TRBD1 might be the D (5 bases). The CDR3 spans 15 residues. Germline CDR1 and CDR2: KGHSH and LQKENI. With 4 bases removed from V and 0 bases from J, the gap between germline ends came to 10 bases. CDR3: CASSLGTSSGNTIYF. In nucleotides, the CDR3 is TGTGCCAGCTCACTGGGGACCAGCTCTGGAAACACCATATATTTT.

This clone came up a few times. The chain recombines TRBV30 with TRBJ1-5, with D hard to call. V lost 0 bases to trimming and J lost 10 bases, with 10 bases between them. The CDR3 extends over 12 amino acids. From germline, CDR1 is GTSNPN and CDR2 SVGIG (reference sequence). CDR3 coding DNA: TGTGCCTGGAGTGTCGTGGCAGGTCCCCAGCATTTT. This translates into CAWSVVAGPQHF.

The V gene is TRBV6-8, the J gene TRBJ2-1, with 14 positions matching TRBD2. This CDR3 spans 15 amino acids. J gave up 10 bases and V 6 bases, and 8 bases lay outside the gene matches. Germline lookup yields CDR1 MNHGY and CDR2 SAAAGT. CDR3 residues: CASSPSTSGGAEQFF. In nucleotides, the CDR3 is TGTGCCAGCAGCCCATCGACTAGCGGGGGGGCCGAGCAGTTCTTC.

CDR3 coding DNA: TGTGCCAGCAGTTTATCAGGGGGGACTGAAGCTTTCTTT. Amino acids: CASSLSGGTEAFF. This rearrangement joins TRBV22-1 to TRBJ1-1; the table's D gene call, TRBD1, was not cross checked with the DNA. TRBV22-1 is listed as a pseudogene. The CDR3 spans 13 residues.

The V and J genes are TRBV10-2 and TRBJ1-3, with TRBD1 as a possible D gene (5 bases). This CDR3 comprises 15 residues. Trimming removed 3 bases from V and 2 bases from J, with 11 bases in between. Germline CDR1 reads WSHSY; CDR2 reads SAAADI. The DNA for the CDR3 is TGCGCCAGCAGTGAATTCAGGGCTCCTGGAAACACCATATATTTT. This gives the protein CASSEFRAPGNTIYF.

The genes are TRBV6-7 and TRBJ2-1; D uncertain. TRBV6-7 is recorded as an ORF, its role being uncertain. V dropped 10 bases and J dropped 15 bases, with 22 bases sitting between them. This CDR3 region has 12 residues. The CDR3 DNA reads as TGTGCCACGTTCCCCCAGACCCGGGTTCTGTTCTTC. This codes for CATFPQTRVLFF.

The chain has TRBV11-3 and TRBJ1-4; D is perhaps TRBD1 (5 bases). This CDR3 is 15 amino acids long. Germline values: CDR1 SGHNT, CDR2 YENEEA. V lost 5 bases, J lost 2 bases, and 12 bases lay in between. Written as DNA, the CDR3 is TGTGCCAGCAGCCAACAACAGGCGACTAATGAAAAACTGTTTTTT. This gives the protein CASSQQQATNEKLFF. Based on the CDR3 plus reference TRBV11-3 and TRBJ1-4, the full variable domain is EAGVVQSPRYKIIEKKQPVAFWCNPISGHNTLYWYLQNLGQGPELLIRYENEEAVDDSQLPKDRFSAERLKGVDSTLKIQPAELGDSAVYLCASSQQQATNEKLFFGSGTQLSVL.

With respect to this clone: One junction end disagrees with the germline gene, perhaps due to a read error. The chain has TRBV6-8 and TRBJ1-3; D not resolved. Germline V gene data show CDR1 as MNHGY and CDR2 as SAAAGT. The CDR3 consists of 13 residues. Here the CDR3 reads CASSDSSGNTIYF. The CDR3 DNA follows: TGTGCCAGCAGTGACTCCTCTGGAAACACCATATATTTT.

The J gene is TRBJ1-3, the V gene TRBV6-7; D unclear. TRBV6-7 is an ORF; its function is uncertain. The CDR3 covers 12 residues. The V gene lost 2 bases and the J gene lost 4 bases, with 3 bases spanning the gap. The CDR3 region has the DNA TGTGCCAGCAGTTACAGAGGAAACACCATATATTTT. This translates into CASSYRGNTIYF.

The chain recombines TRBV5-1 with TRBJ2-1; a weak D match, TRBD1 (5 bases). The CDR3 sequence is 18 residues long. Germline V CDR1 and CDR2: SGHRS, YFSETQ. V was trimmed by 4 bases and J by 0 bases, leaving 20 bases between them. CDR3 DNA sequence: TGCGCCAGCAGCCCCGATCCAAGACAGTTCCACTCCTACAATGAGCAGTTCTTC. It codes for CASSPDPRQFHSYNEQFF.

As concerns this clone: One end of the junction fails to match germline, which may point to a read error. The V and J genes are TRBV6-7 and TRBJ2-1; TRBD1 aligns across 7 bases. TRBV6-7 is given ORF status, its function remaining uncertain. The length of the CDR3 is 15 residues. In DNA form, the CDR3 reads TGTGCCATCAGTGAGCCGACGACAGGGAACAATGAGCAGTTCTTC. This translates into CAISEPTTGNNEQFF.